One sample yielded the 11 T cell receptor beta chains listed below, sequenced in a study of cytomegalovirus exposure and HLA in healthy donors. Use of 60 Vbeta and 13 Jbeta primers characterized the PCR. Generated by immunoSEQ multiplex PCR, the TCRdb table keeps only in-frame clones and is missing some. The sample totals about 140,000 clones. Sequencing was performed on PBMCs. These receptors were collected from a male donor in good health and CMV-seronegative.

The V and J genes are TRBV18 and TRBJ2-7; a possible D gene is TRBD1 (6 bases). CDR1 and CDR2 from the germline V gene are KGHSH and LQKENI. The CDR3 has 15 residues. V gave up 3 bases and J gave up 2 bases, with 14 bases separating them. CDR3 sequence reads: CASSPNRDGTYEQYF. The CDR3 region has the DNA TGTGCCAGCTCACCCAACAGGGATGGGACCTACGAGCAGTACTTC.

The CDR3 region has the DNA TGTGCCAGCAGCCCCTGGGGACAGGGAGGTTCACCCCTCCACTTT. Its translation: CASSPWGQGGSPLHF. The chain combines TRBV4-2 with TRBJ1-6; 9 bases map to TRBD1. J gave up 9 bases and V 4 bases, and 7 bases lay outside the gene matches. The CDR3 is made up of 15 amino acids. Germline V gives CDR1 LGHNA, CDR2 YNFKEQ.

V is TRBV7-7 and J is TRBJ1-1; TRBD1 might be the D (5 bases). Per germline, CDR1 SSHAT and CDR2 FNYEAQ (reference sequence). The CDR3 runs 16 residues. Trimming took 5 bases from V and 1 from J, leaving 17 bases between them. CDR3 loop: CASSPWDFNSNTEAFF. The CDR3 nucleotides read TGTGCCAGCAGCCCTTGGGACTTTAACTCGAACACTGAAGCTTTCTTT.

The CDR3 protein is CASSPNTGGYGYTF. CDR3 bases: TGTGCCAGCAGCCCGAATACAGGGGGCTATGGCTACACCTTC. The chain couples TRBV7-6 to TRBJ1-2, with TRBD1 matching over 8 bases. Looked up from germline, CDR1 is SGHVS and CDR2 is FNYEAQ. Germline trimming cut 5 bases from V and 4 bases from J; bases unmatched to any gene: 6. This CDR3 region has 14 residues. The full variable domain, its missing parts supplied by reference TRBV7-6 and TRBJ1-2, is GAGVSQSPRYKVTKRGQDVALRCDPISGHVSLYWYRQALGQGPEFLTYFNYEAQQDKSGLPNDRFSAERPEGSISTLTIQRTEQRDSAMYRCASSPNTGGYGYTFGSGTRLTVV.

J is TRBJ1-2 and V is TRBV6-5; 7 bases line up with TRBD1. CDR1 MNHEY and CDR2 SVGAGI come from the germline V gene. Trimming took 5 bases from V and 5 from J; bases not matched to a gene: 8. This CDR3 comprises 14 residues. The CDR3 loop reads CASSVQGLRYGYTF. The CDR3 DNA sequence: TGTGCCAGCAGTGTACAGGGGTTGCGATATGGCTACACCTTC.

The chain employs TRBV27 and TRBJ2-7; D ambiguous. The CDR3 loop spans 13 amino acids. V lost 3 bases and J lost 0, with 6 bases in between. CDR1 and CDR2 from the germline V gene are MNHEY and SMNVEV (reference sequence). The DNA for the CDR3 is TGTGCCAGCAGTTTTACAGACTCCTACGAGCAGTACTTC. This sequence encodes CASSFTDSYEQYF.

The chain carries TRBV6-5 and TRBJ2-7, with TRBD2 identical over 10 bases. This CDR3 has 15 residues. The ends lost 0 bases at V and 4 bases at J; junction bases unmatched: 3. The germline V gene has CDR1 MNHEY and CDR2 SVGAGI. The CDR3 loop is CASSYSPSGSYEQYF. For the CDR3, the DNA is TGTGCCAGCAGTTACTCGCCTAGCGGGAGTTACGAGCAGTACTTC.

This chain links TRBV6-5 with TRBJ1-2; TRBD1 might be the D (5 bases). The V end was cut by 2 bases, the J end by 6 bases, with 13 bases between. The CDR3 covers 14 residues. The germline V gene has CDR1 MNHEY and CDR2 SVGAGI. CDR3 nucleotide sequence: TGTGCCAGCAGTTACGTCCGGCAGGGTGATGGCTACACCTTC. It yields the protein CASSYVRQGDGYTF.

The chain employs TRBV30 and TRBJ2-7; TRBD2 is a possible D gene (5 bases). This CDR3 contains 13 residues. CDR1 and CDR2 from the germline V gene are GTSNPN and SVGIG (reference sequence). The germline V and J ends were trimmed by 4 bases and 0 bases, with 10 bases remaining between them. CDR3: CAWMEESSYEQYF. The CDR3 DNA follows: TGTGCCTGGATGGAGGAGAGCTCCTACGAGCAGTACTTC.

This chain's CDR3 is CASSPGGNYGYTF. The CDR3, as DNA: TGTGCCAGCAGCCCAGGGGGGAACTATGGCTACACCTTC. The rearrangement uses TRBV6-1 and TRBJ1-2, with TRBD1 matching 7 bases. Germline trimming cut 6 bases from V and 2 bases from J; bases unmatched to any gene: 3. This CDR3 is built from 13 residues. Per germline, CDR1 MNHNS and CDR2 SASEGT.

The chain joins TRBV19 to TRBJ2-3; D perhaps matches TRBD2 (5 bases). V was trimmed by 6 bases and J by 10 bases, leaving 20 bases between them. The CDR3 covers 14 residues. CDR1 LNHDA and CDR2 SQIVND come from the germline V gene (reference sequence). DNA for the CDR3: TGTGCCAGTAGCCCCCCCGTCCCACGGGGTGCGCAGTATTTT. Encoded protein: CASSPPVPRGAQYF.